The present T cell receptor (beta chain) was sequenced within a study of blood T cell repertoires in COVID-19. Overall study context: COVID-19 samples collected from the United States, Italy and Spain covered acute and convalescent phases.

Original data processing: It was from reference gene primer amplification that nucleated cell counts were estimated. Libraries were prepared by immunoSEQ multiplex PCR; TCRdb keeps only in-frame clonotypes and omits some of them. The V and J calls and clone size come from that table; D and trimming were worked out from the DNA. Found here are 100,000 to 150,000 clones, about four fifths of them singletons; the top ten hold around an eighth. The sequence came from a woman in her 30s who had recovered from COVID-19. The specimen sequenced was peripheral blood.

CDR3 amino acids: CASSQEASGGTGELFF. In DNA, the CDR3 is TGCGCCAGCAGCCAAGAGGCTAGCGGGGGCACCGGGGAGCTGTTTTTT. The V and J genes are TRBV4-1 and TRBJ2-2, with TRBD2 matching over 10 bases. In germline, CDR1 is MGHRA, CDR2 YSYEKL. V shed 0 bases and J 4 bases; nucleotides not matched to a gene: 2. This CDR3 comprises 16 residues.